The entry below describes one TCR beta chain. A read error may be the cause here, since a much bigger clone is one base away. TCRdb re-called the PCR reads with MiXCR, one entry per CDR3 protein. The repertoire has some 18,000 distinct CDR3 sequences, 35% to 45% of them found once; the top ten carry around 19%. These data come from a study of tumor-infiltrating lymphocytes in oesophageal squamous cell carcinoma. The germline CDR1 and CDR2 sequences are MNHEY and SMNVEV (reference sequence). Trimming cost V 8 bases and J 0 bases, with 6 bases left between them. The CDR3 consists of 12 residues. This clonotype was obtained from a female donor with esophageal squamous cell carcinoma. The rearrangement uses TRBV27 and TRBJ2-3; D uncertain. Sample: normal esophageal tissue next to the tumor. The CDR3 protein is CASGTSTDTQYF. The CDR3 bases are TGTGCCAGCGGCACTAGCACAGATACGCAGTATTTT.